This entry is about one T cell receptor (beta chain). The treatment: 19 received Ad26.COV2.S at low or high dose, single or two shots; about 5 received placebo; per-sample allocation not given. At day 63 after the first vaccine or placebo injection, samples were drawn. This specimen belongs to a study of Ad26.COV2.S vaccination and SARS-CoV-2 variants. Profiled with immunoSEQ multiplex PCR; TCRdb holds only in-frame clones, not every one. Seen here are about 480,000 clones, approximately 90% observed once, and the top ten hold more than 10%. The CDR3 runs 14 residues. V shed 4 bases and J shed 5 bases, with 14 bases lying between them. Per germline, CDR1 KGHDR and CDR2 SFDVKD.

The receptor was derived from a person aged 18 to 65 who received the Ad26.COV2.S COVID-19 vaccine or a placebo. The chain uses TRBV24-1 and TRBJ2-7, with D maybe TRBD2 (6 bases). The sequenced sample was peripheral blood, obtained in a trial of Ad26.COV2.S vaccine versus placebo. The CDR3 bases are TGTGCCACCAGTGACCCGCGGGACCCCCACGAGCAGTACTTC. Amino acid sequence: CATSDPRDPHEQYF.